What follows are 3 T cell receptor beta chains derived from one specimen sequenced in a study of T-cell reconstitution after alpha-beta-depleted transplantation in children. A library of TCRbeta sequences, prepared with unique molecular identifiers, was generated. TCRdb independently ran MiXCR on the PCR reads; one entry per CDR3 protein. The sample contains around 100,000 distinct CDR3 sequences, approximately 8% of which appear only once. The source was PBMCs, collected before TCRalphabeta/CD19-depleted stem cell transplant. These receptors were collected from a boy aged 2 to 10 with acute lymphoblastic leukemia, due to receive a stem cell transplant.

This clonotype was detected many times. The gene calls are TRBV5-1 and TRBJ2-1; D uncertain. Trimming pared 0 bases from V and 0 bases from J, leaving 7 bases between. Germline lookup yields CDR1 SGHRS and CDR2 YFSETQ. The CDR3 is 15 residues long. The CDR3 DNA sequence: TGCGCCAGCAGCTTGGGGTCGAGCTCCTACAATGAGCAGTTCTTC. It codes for CASSLGSSSYNEQFF.

This clonotype occurred many times. The chain recombines TRBV7-9 with TRBJ1-6; D not certain. V was pared by 1 base and J by 10 bases, with 11 bases between. This CDR3 comprises 14 residues. Germline V gene sequence: CDR1 SEHNR, CDR2 FQNEAQ (reference sequence). In nucleotides, the CDR3 is TGTGCCAGCAGCTTAGTGGAGCTTCGGTCACCCCTCCACTTT. Translation: CASSLVELRSPLHF.

CDR3 nucleotides: TGTGCCACCAGCAGAGATCCAAAGGGCTACACGGGCACCGGGGAGCTGTTTTTT. Protein product: CATSRDPKGYTGTGELFF. The chain combines TRBV15 with TRBJ2-2, with D unclear. The germline V gene has CDR1 LNHNV and CDR2 YYDKDF (reference sequence). This CDR3 is 18 amino acids long. The ends were cut back, 0 bases at V and 4 bases at J, with 18 bases in the middle.